This T cell receptor beta chain was documented in a study of T cell responses to AZD1222 COVID-19 vaccine. Findings and limits, study-wide: Repertoires in all cases were sampled only once the peak T cell response had passed. Nearly half of unique spike-specific TCRs reportedly avoided B.1.351 and B.1.1.7 mutated regions.

CDR3 length equals 12 residues. V lost 5 bases and J lost 0, with 4 bases in between. Germline V gene data show CDR1 as KGHSH and CDR2 as LQKENI. About this clone itself: Its antigen is not identified.

Profiling relied on immunoSEQ multiplex PCR, and the TCRdb table lists in-frame clones only, not all of them. Of roughly 60,000 clones detected, 60% to 85% appear once; the ten largest clones hold roughly 3.5%. This clonotype originated in an adult who received the AZD1222 COVID-19 vaccine. The input for sequencing was peripheral blood, taken 28 days after the second AZD1222 dose. The V and J genes are TRBV18 and TRBJ2-5; D unclear. CDR3 residues: CASSTYQETQYF. DNA for the CDR3: TGTGCCAGCTCAACGTACCAAGAGACCCAGTACTTC.